The clone carrying this T cell receptor (beta chain) has more than one count but fewer than ten. This sample was included in a study of T-cell reconstitution after alpha-beta-depleted transplantation in children. A TCRbeta library incorporating unique molecular identifiers was prepared. One entry per CDR3 protein, called by TCRdb with MiXCR from the PCR reads. The sample includes over 400,000 distinct CDR3 sequences, under 15% of them seen just once. The CDR3 totals 15 residues. CDR1 is SGHAT and CDR2 is FQNNGV in the germline V gene. Losses at the gene ends were 5 bases for V and 7 bases for J; bases not matched to a gene: 11.

Source: PBMCs from the stem cell graft donor, taken from the stem cell graft. The J gene is TRBJ2-3, the V gene TRBV11-2; 8 positions match TRBD2. This clonotype was obtained from a human donor who donated a stem cell graft to a child with combined immunodeficiency. CDR3 loop: CASSPREGHVNTQYF. CDR3 coding DNA: TGTGCCAGCAGCCCTCGGGAGGGCCATGTAAATACGCAGTATTTT.